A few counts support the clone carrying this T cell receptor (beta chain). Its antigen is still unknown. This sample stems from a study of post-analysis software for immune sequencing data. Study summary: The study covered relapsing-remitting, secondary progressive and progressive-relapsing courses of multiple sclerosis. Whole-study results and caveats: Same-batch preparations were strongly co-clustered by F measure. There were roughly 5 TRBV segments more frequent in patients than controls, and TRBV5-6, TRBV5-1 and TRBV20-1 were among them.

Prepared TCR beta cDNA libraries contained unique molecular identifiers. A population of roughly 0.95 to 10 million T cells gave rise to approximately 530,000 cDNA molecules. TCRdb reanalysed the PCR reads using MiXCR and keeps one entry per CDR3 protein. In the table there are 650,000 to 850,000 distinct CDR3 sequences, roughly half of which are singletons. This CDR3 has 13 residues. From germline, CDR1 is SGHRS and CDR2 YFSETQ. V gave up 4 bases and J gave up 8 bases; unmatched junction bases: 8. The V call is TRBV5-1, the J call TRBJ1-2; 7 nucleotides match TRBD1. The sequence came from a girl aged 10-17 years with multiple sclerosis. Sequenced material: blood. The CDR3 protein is CASSVGQSEGYTF. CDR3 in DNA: TGCGCCAGCAGCGTGGGACAGTCGGAGGGCTACACCTTC.